This T cell receptor (beta chain) comes out of a study of OX40 agonist ivuxolimab in advanced cancers. TCRdb's copy holds only in-frame clones and misses some; the assay was immunoSEQ multiplex PCR. Counted here are tens of thousands of clones, about 88% occurring once; the ten biggest clones make up approximately 1.7%. The V gene lost 5 bases and the J gene lost 1 base, with 10 bases spanning the gap. CDR3 length equals 14 residues. Germline CDR1 and CDR2: KGHSH and LQKENI. The V call is TRBV18, the J call TRBJ2-3; D gene unclear. Source: CD4+ or CD8+ T cells sorted from blood, taken in a trial of the OX40 agonist ivuxolimab. This clonotype originated in an adult with an advanced solid tumor such as melanoma, head and neck, liver or kidney cancer. In DNA form, the CDR3 reads TGTGCCAGCTCAACCACCTCCCGCACAGATACGCAGTATTTT. Its translation is CASSTTSRTDTQYF. Combining the CDR3 with reference TRBV18 and TRBJ2-3 gives the whole variable domain NAGVMQNPRHLVRRRGQEARLRCSPMKGHSHVYWYRQLPEEGLKFMVYLQKENIIDESGMPKERFSAEFPKEGPSILRIQQVVRGDSAAYFCASSTTSRTDTQYFGPGTRLTVL.